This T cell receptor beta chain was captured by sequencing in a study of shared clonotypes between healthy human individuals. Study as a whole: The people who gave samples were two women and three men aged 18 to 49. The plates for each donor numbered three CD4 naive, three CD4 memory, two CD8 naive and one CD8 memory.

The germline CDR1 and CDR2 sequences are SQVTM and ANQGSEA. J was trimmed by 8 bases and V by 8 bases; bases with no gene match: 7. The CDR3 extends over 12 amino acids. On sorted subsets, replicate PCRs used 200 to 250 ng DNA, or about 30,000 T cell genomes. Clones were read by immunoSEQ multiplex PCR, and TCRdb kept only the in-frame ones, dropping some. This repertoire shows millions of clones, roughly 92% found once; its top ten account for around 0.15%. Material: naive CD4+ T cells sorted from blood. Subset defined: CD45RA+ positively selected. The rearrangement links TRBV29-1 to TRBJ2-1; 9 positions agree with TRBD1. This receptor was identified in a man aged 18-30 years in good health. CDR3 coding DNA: TGCAGCACAGGGACAGGGAACTATGAGCAGTTCTTC. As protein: CSTGTGNYEQFF.